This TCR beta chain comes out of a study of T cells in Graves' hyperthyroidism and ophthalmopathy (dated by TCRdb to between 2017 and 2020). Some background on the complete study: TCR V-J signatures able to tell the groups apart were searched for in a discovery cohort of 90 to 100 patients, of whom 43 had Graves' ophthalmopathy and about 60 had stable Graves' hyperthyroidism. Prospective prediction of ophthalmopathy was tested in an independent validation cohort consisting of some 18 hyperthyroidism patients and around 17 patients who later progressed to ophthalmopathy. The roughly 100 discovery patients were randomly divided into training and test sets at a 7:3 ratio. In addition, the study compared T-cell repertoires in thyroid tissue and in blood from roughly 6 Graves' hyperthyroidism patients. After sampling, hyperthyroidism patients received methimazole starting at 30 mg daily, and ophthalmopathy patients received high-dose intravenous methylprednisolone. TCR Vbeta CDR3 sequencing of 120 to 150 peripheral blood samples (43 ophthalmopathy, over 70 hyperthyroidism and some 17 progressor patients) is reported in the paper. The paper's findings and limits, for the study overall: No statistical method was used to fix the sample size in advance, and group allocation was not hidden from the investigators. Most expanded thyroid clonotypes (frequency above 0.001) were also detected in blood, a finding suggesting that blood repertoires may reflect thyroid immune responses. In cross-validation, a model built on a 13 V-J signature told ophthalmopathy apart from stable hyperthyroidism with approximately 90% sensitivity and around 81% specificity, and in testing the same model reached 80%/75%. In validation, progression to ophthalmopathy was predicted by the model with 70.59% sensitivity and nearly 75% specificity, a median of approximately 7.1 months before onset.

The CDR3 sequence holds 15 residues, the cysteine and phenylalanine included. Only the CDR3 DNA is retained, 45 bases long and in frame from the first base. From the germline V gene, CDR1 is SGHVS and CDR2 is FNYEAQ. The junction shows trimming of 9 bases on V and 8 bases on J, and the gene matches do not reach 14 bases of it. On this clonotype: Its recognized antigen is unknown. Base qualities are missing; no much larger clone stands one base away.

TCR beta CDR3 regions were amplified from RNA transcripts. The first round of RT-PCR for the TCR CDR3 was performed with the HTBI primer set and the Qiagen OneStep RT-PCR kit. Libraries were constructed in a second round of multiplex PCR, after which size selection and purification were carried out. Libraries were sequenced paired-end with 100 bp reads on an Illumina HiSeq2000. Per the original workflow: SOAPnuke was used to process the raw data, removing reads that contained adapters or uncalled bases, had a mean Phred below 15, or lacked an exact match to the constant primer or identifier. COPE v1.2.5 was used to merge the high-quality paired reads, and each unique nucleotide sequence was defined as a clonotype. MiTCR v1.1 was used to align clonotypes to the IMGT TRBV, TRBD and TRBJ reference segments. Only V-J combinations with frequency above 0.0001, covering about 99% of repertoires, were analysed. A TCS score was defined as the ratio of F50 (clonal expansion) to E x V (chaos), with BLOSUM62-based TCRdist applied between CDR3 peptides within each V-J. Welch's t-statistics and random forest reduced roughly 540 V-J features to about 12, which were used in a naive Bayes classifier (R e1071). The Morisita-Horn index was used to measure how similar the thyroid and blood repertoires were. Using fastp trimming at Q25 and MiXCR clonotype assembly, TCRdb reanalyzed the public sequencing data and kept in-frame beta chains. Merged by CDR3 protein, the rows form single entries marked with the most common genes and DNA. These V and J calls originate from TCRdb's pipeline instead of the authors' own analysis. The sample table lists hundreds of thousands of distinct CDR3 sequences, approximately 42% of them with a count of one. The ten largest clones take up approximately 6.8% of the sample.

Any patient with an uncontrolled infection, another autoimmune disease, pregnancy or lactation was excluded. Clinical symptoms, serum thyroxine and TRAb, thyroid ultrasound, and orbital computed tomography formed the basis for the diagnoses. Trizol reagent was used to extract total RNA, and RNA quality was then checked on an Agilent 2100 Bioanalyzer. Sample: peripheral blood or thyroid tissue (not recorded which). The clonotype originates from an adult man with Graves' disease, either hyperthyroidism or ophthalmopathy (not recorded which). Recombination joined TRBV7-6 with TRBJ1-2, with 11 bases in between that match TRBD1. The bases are TGTGCCAGTAGTACCCGGGGGACAGGGGGTCGCGGCTACACCTTC. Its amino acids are CASSTRGTGGRGYTF.